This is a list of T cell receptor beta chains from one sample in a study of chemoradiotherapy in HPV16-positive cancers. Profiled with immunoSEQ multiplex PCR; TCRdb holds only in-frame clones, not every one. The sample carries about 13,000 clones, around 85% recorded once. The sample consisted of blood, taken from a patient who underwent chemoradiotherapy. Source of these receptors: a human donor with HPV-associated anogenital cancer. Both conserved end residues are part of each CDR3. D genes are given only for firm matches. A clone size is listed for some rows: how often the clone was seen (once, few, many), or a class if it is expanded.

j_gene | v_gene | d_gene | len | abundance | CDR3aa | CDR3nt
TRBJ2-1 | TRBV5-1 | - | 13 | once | CASSPLVDNEQFF | TGCGCCAGCAGCCCATTGGTTGACAATGAGCAGTTCTTC
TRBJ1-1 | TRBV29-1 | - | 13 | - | CSANRDGDTEAFF | TGCAGCGCAAACAGGGATGGGGACACTGAAGCTTTCTTT
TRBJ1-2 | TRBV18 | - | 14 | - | CASSPGGGFYGYTF | TGTGCCAGCTCACCAGGCGGGGGTTTCTATGGCTACACCTTC
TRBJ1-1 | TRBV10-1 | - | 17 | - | CASSPTTATMSNTEAFF | TGCGCCAGCAGTCCTACGACGGCTACAATGTCAAACACTGAAGCTTTCTTT
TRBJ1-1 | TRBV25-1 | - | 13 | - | CASSLTPNTEAFF | TGTGCCAGCAGCCTTACACCGAACACTGAAGCTTTCTTT
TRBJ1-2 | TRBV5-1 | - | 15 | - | CASSLDAGSNYGYTF | TGCGCCAGCAGCTTGGATGCTGGCTCGAACTATGGCTACACCTTC
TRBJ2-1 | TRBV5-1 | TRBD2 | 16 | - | CASSWSTSGGLNEQFF | TGCGCCAGCAGCTGGTCAACTAGCGGGGGATTAAATGAGCAGTTCTTC
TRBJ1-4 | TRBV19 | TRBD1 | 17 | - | CASSSRYYRGPNEKLFF | TGTGCCAGTAGCTCTCGGTACTACAGGGGGCCAAATGAAAAACTGTTTTTT
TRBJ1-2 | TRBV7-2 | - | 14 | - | CASSLESVNYGYTF | TGTGCCAGCAGCTTAGAATCTGTTAACTATGGCTACACCTTC
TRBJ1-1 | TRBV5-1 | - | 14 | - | CASSPGHQNTEAFF | TGCGCCAGCAGCCCGGGACACCAGAACACTGAAGCTTTCTTT
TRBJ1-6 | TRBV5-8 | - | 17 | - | CASSLWPTGSINSPLHF | TGTGCCAGCAGCTTGTGGCCTACCGGGTCTATTAATTCACCCCTCCACTTT
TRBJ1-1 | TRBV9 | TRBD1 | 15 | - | CASSGLQGANTEAFF | TGTGCCAGCAGCGGACTACAGGGGGCGAACACTGAAGCTTTCTTT
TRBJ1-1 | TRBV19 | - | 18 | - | CASSIWGAVRQGNTEAFF | TGTGCCAGTAGTATCTGGGGAGCCGTGAGACAAGGGAACACTGAAGCTTTCTTT